These T cell receptor beta chains were read from a single sample in a study of PD-1 blockade in classical Hodgkin lymphoma. The table came from immunoSEQ multiplex PCR; TCRdb's copy has only in-frame clones and leaves some out. The table lists over 10,000 clones, roughly 86% of them singletons, with roughly 0.86% in the top ten. Specimen: CD4+ T cells from blood, collected before the fourth cycle of nivolumab. These TCRs come from a human donor with classical Hodgkin lymphoma. The CDR3 runs from the conserved cysteine through the conserved F or W. Fields, in order: D gene, clone size, V gene, J gene, CDR3 protein, CDR3 DNA. The D gene is left open where the match is weak. The size entry is marked missing in some rows and otherwise reads once, few, many or a size class.

d_gene: -
abundance: -
v_gene: TRBV5-1
j_gene: TRBJ1-2
CDR3aa: CASSFRDPDYGYTF
CDR3nt: TGCGCCAGCAGCTTCCGGGACCCAGACTATGGCTACACCTTC

d_gene: TRBD1
abundance: -
v_gene: TRBV10-2
j_gene: TRBJ1-1
CDR3aa: CASSVTGAGKTEAFF
CDR3nt: TGCGCCAGCAGTGTGACAGGGGCGGGTAAGACTGAAGCTTTCTTT

d_gene: -
abundance: -
v_gene: TRBV7-3
j_gene: TRBJ1-1
CDR3aa: CASSSETFTEAFF
CDR3nt: TGTGCCAGCAGCTCAGAGACATTCACTGAAGCTTTCTTT

d_gene: -
abundance: -
v_gene: TRBV5-8
j_gene: TRBJ2-6
CDR3aa: CASSLDVSGANVLTF
CDR3nt: TGTGCCAGCAGCTTAGACGTCTCTGGGGCCAACGTCCTGACTTTC

d_gene: -
abundance: -
v_gene: TRBV5-4
j_gene: TRBJ2-2
CDR3aa: CASSFGGQEAGELFF
CDR3nt: TGTGCCAGCAGCTTCGGGGGGCAAGAAGCCGGGGAGCTGTTTTTT

d_gene: -
abundance: -
v_gene: TRBV5-1
j_gene: TRBJ2-1
CDR3aa: CASREGGSYNEQFF
CDR3nt: TGCGCCAGCAGAGAGGGCGGCTCCTACAATGAGCAGTTCTTC

d_gene: TRBD1
abundance: -
v_gene: TRBV27
j_gene: TRBJ2-2
CDR3aa: CASLGQGTGELFF
CDR3nt: TGTGCCAGCTTGGGACAGGGGACCGGGGAGCTGTTTTTT

d_gene: TRBD2
abundance: -
v_gene: TRBV5-1
j_gene: TRBJ2-4
CDR3aa: CASSLGGIAGGASAKNIQYF
CDR3nt: TGCGCCAGCAGCTTGGGCGGAATAGCGGGGGGGGCCTCCGCCAAAAACATTCAGTACTTC

d_gene: -
abundance: -
v_gene: TRBV18
j_gene: TRBJ2-3
CDR3aa: CASSFGAGTDTQYF
CDR3nt: -

d_gene: -
abundance: -
v_gene: TRBV10-1
j_gene: TRBJ2-5
CDR3aa: CASSANRVGETQYF
CDR3nt: TGCGCCAGCAGTGCAAACAGGGTAGGGGAGACCCAGTACTTC

d_gene: -
abundance: -
v_gene: TRBV9
j_gene: TRBJ2-1
CDR3aa: CASSLRDFYNEQFF
CDR3nt: TGTGCCAGCAGCCTTCGGGACTTCTACAATGAGCAGTTCTTC

d_gene: -
abundance: -
v_gene: TRBV27
j_gene: TRBJ1-1
CDR3aa: CASSSSPLGTEAFF
CDR3nt: TGTGCCAGCAGTTCATCCCCGTTAGGCACTGAAGCTTTCTTT

d_gene: TRBD1
abundance: once
v_gene: TRBV5-1
j_gene: TRBJ2-7
CDR3aa: CASSLGGQVYEQYF
CDR3nt: TGCGCCAGCAGCTTGGGGGGACAGGTTTACGAGCAGTACTTC

d_gene: -
abundance: -
v_gene: TRBV19
j_gene: TRBJ2-4
CDR3aa: CATTRTQGVGRAKNIQYF
CDR3nt: TGTGCCACGACCCGTACTCAGGGTGTTGGGCGAGCCAAAAACATTCAGTACTTC

d_gene: -
abundance: -
v_gene: TRBV2
j_gene: TRBJ2-6
CDR3aa: CASSSEGANVLTF
CDR3nt: TGTGCCAGCAGCTCTGAGGGGGCCAACGTCCTGACTTTC

d_gene: -
abundance: -
v_gene: TRBV18
j_gene: TRBJ1-5
CDR3aa: CASSPGRGAIQPQHF
CDR3nt: TGTGCCAGCTCACCGGGCAGGGGAGCGATTCAGCCCCAGCATTTT

d_gene: -
abundance: -
v_gene: TRBV2
j_gene: TRBJ1-5
CDR3aa: CASSPGGPGSNQPQHF
CDR3nt: TGTGCCAGCAGTCCTGGGGGTCCAGGGAGCAATCAGCCCCAGCATTTT

d_gene: -
abundance: -
v_gene: TRBV11-2
j_gene: TRBJ2-7
CDR3aa: CASSLLYYGHEQYF
CDR3nt: TGTGCCAGCAGCCTACTTTACTATGGCCACGAGCAGTACTTC

d_gene: -
abundance: -
v_gene: TRBV7-3
j_gene: TRBJ2-2
CDR3aa: CASSQYPGWTGELFF
CDR3nt: TGTGCCAGCAGCCAGTATCCTGGGTGGACCGGGGAGCTGTTTTTT

d_gene: TRBD1
abundance: -
v_gene: TRBV7-9
j_gene: TRBJ1-3
CDR3aa: CASSLGSTGQYF
CDR3nt: TGTGCCAGCAGCTTAGGATCGACAGGGCAATATTTT

d_gene: -
abundance: -
v_gene: TRBV7-2
j_gene: TRBJ1-5
CDR3aa: CASSLVNDQPQHF
CDR3nt: TGTGCCAGCAGCTTAGTAAATGATCAGCCCCAGCATTTT

d_gene: TRBD2
abundance: -
v_gene: TRBV5-6
j_gene: TRBJ2-3
CDR3aa: CASSSLTSGRVDTQYF
CDR3nt: TGTGCCAGCAGCTCGCTGACTAGCGGGAGGGTAGATACGCAGTATTTT

d_gene: -
abundance: -
v_gene: TRBV7-2
j_gene: TRBJ2-7
CDR3aa: CASSLASVESYEQYF
CDR3nt: TGTGCCAGCAGCTTAGCGAGCGTCGAGTCCTACGAGCAGTACTTC

d_gene: -
abundance: -
v_gene: TRBV15
j_gene: TRBJ1-5
CDR3aa: CATSREGRGMRQPQHF
CDR3nt: TGTGCCACCAGCAGAGAGGGCAGGGGAATGCGGCAGCCCCAGCATTTT

d_gene: -
abundance: -
v_gene: TRBV4-2
j_gene: TRBJ2-6
CDR3aa: CASSPGGGANVLTF
CDR3nt: TGTGCCAGCAGCCCCGGCGGTGGGGCCAACGTCCTGACTTTC

d_gene: TRBD1
abundance: -
v_gene: TRBV7-9
j_gene: TRBJ2-5
CDR3aa: CASWGQQYQETQYF
CDR3nt: TGTGCCAGCTGGGGACAGCAGTACCAAGAGACCCAGTACTTC

d_gene: TRBD1
abundance: -
v_gene: TRBV5-1
j_gene: TRBJ1-4
CDR3aa: CASSLGTGGGFEKLFF
CDR3nt: TGCGCCAGCAGCCTTGGGACAGGGGGCGGCTTTGAAAAACTGTTTTTT

d_gene: -
abundance: -
v_gene: TRBV7-2
j_gene: TRBJ2-5
CDR3aa: CASSLWGAETQYF
CDR3nt: TGTGCCAGCAGCTTATGGGGTGCGGAGACCCAGTACTTC

d_gene: TRBD1
abundance: -
v_gene: TRBV18
j_gene: TRBJ1-2
CDR3aa: CASSPTQGWGYTF
CDR3nt: TGTGCCAGCTCACCCACACAGGGGTGGGGCTACACCTTC

d_gene: -
abundance: -
v_gene: TRBV4-1
j_gene: TRBJ1-4
CDR3aa: CASSLGLGREKLFF
CDR3nt: TGCGCCAGCAGCCTCGGACTTGGGAGGGAAAAACTGTTTTTT

d_gene: TRBD1
abundance: -
v_gene: TRBV11-3
j_gene: TRBJ2-7
CDR3aa: CASSLAGGKSEQYF
CDR3nt: TGTGCCAGCAGCTTAGCAGGGGGCAAGAGCGAGCAGTACTTC

d_gene: TRBD2
abundance: -
v_gene: TRBV27
j_gene: TRBJ2-1
CDR3aa: CASKLAGGHEQFF
CDR3nt: TGTGCCAGCAAGCTAGCGGGAGGCCATGAGCAGTTCTTC

d_gene: -
abundance: -
v_gene: TRBV18
j_gene: TRBJ2-5
CDR3aa: CASSPNSLQETQYF
CDR3nt: TGTGCCAGCTCCCCCAATAGCCTACAAGAGACCCAGTACTTC

d_gene: -
abundance: -
v_gene: TRBV27
j_gene: TRBJ2-5
CDR3aa: CASRDTGRLQETQYF
CDR3nt: TGTGCCAGCAGAGATACGGGCCGGCTACAAGAGACCCAGTACTTC

d_gene: -
abundance: -
v_gene: TRBV6-1
j_gene: TRBJ1-5
CDR3aa: CASSEAGGSNQPQHF
CDR3nt: TGTGCCAGCAGTGAAGCAGGAGGAAGCAATCAGCCCCAGCATTTT

d_gene: TRBD1
abundance: -
v_gene: TRBV5-5
j_gene: TRBJ1-4
CDR3aa: CASSLFTGGNEKLFF
CDR3nt: TGTGCCAGCAGCTTGTTCACAGGGGGCAATGAAAAACTGTTTTTT

d_gene: -
abundance: -
v_gene: TRBV4-1
j_gene: TRBJ1-1
CDR3aa: CASSQEGLLKIF
CDR3nt: TGCGCCAGCAGCCAAGAGGGACTTCTCAAGATCTTT

d_gene: -
abundance: -
v_gene: TRBV5-4
j_gene: TRBJ1-1
CDR3aa: CASSFSRASNTEAFF
CDR3nt: TGTGCCAGCAGCTTTAGCAGGGCCTCCAACACTGAAGCTTTCTTT

d_gene: TRBD1
abundance: -
v_gene: TRBV5-4
j_gene: TRBJ2-3
CDR3aa: CASIKDRAADTQYF
CDR3nt: TGTGCCAGCATCAAAGACAGGGCTGCAGATACGCAGTATTTT

d_gene: TRBD2
abundance: -
v_gene: TRBV4-1
j_gene: TRBJ2-1
CDR3aa: CASSQDGGGLYNNEQFF
CDR3nt: TGCGCCAGCAGCCAAGATGGGGGGGGACTATATAACAATGAGCAGTTCTTC

d_gene: -
abundance: -
v_gene: TRBV5-1
j_gene: TRBJ2-5
CDR3aa: CASSKRETQYF
CDR3nt: TGCGCCAGCAGCAAGCGTGAGACCCAGTACTTC

d_gene: TRBD1
abundance: -
v_gene: TRBV5-1
j_gene: TRBJ1-2
CDR3aa: CASSPPGQGYGYTF
CDR3nt: TGCGCCAGCAGCCCCCCGGGACAGGGGTATGGCTACACCTTC

d_gene: -
abundance: -
v_gene: TRBV28
j_gene: TRBJ1-5
CDR3aa: CASSLRRQPQHF
CDR3nt: TGTGCCAGCAGTTTAAGACGTCAGCCCCAGCATTTT

d_gene: TRBD1
abundance: -
v_gene: TRBV2
j_gene: TRBJ2-5
CDR3aa: CASSRDRGAETQYF
CDR3nt: TGTGCCAGCAGCCGTGACAGGGGTGCAGAGACCCAGTACTTC

d_gene: -
abundance: -
v_gene: TRBV18
j_gene: TRBJ2-7
CDR3aa: CASSPTTPYEQYF
CDR3nt: TGTGCCAGCTCACCAACCACACCCTACGAGCAGTACTTC